This section outlines one T cell receptor (beta chain) sequence together with its context. What it recognizes is unknown. Germline loops: CDR1 MNHEY, CDR2 SMNVEV (reference sequence). This CDR3 spans 15 amino acids. Trimming cost V 3 bases and J 5 bases; bases outside gene matches: 7. TCRdb's copy holds only in-frame clones and misses some; the assay was immunoSEQ multiplex PCR. The data hold roughly 200,000 clones, with around 88% observed a single time. The sample belongs to a study of T cell responses to AZD1222 COVID-19 vaccine. About the study: Pooling was applied to second doses at about 4 or about 12 weeks.

Notes on the study in general: Repertoires were sampled only after the peak T cell response. Baseline seropositivity characterized only a handful of AZD1222 recipients. Variant regions that are unmutated are reportedly the target of nearly half of spike-specific TCRs.

This TCR was sampled from an adult in good health. This specimen was peripheral blood, taken on day 0 of AZD1222 vaccination. This chain uses TRBV27 with TRBJ1-1, with 9 nucleotides matching TRBD1. The CDR3 region is CASSFAYRGQTEAFF. Here the CDR3 DNA reads TGTGCCAGCAGTTTCGCGTACAGGGGGCAAACTGAAGCTTTCTTT.